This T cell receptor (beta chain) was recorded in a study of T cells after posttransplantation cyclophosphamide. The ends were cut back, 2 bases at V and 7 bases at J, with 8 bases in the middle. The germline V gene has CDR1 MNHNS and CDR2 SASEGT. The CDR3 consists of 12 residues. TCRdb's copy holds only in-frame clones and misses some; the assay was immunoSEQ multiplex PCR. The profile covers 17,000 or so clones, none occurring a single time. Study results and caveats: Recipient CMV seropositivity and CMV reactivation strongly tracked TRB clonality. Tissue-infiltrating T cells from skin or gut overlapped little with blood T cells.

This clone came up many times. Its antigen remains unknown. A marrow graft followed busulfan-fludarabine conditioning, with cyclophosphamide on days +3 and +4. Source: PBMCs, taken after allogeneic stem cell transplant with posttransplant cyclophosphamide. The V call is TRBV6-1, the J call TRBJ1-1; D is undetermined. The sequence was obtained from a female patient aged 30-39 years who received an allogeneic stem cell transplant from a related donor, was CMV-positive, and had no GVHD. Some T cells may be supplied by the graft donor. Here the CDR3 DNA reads TGTGCCAGCAGTGAATTTGGGAGTGAAGCTTTCTTT. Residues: CASSEFGSEAFF.